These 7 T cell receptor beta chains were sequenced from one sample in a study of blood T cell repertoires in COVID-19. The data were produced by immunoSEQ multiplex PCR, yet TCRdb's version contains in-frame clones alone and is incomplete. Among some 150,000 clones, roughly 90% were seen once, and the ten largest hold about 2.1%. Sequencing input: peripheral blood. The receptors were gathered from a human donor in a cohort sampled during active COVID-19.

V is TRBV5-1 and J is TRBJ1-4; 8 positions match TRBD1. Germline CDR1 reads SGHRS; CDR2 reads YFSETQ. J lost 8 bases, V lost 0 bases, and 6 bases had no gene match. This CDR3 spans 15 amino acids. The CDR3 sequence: CASSLGLTGEEKLFF. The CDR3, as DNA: TGCGCCAGCAGCTTGGGTCTGACAGGGGAGGAAAAACTGTTTTTT.

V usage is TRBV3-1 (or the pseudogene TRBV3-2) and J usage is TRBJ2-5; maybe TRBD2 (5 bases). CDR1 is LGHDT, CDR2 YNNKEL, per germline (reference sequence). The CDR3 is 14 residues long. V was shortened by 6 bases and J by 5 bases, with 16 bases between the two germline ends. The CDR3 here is CASRQQGSRETQYF. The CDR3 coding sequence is TGTGCCAGCAGGCAGCAAGGGAGTCGGGAGACCCAGTACTTC.

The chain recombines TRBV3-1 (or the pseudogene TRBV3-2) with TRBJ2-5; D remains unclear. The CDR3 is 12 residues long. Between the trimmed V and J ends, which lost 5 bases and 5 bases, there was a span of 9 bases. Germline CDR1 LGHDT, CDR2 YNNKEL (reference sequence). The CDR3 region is CASSYMRETQYF. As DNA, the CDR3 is TGTGCCAGCAGCTACATGCGGGAGACCCAGTACTTC.

The CDR3 nucleotides are TGTGCCAGCAGCGTAGGGCCATTCAGGTACTCTGGAAACACCATATATTTT. Translating it yields CASSVGPFRYSGNTIYF. The chain links TRBV9 to TRBJ1-3; no definite D call. Germline CDR1 SGDLS, CDR2 YYNGEE. CDR3 length: 17 residues. Trimming removed 0 bases at V and 0 bases at J, with 13 bases between.

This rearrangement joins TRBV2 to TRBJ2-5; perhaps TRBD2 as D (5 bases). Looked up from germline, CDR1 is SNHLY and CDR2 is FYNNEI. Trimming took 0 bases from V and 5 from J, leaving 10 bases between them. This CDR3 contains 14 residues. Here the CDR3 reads CASSEALGEETQYF. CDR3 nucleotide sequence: TGTGCCAGCAGTGAAGCGTTGGGAGAGGAGACCCAGTACTTC.

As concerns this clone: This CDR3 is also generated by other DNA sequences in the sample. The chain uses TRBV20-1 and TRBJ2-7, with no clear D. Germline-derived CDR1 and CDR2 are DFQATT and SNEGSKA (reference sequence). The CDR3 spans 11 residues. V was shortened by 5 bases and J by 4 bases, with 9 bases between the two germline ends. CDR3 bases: TGCAGTGCTCTGACTGGATACGAGCAGTACTTC. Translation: CSALTGYEQYF.

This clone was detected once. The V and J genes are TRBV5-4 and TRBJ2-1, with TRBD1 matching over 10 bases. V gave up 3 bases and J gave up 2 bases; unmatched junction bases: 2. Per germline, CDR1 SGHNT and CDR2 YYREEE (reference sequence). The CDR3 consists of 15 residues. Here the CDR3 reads CASSYGTGAYNEQFF. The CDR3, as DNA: TGTGCCAGCAGCTACGGGACAGGGGCCTACAATGAGCAGTTCTTC.